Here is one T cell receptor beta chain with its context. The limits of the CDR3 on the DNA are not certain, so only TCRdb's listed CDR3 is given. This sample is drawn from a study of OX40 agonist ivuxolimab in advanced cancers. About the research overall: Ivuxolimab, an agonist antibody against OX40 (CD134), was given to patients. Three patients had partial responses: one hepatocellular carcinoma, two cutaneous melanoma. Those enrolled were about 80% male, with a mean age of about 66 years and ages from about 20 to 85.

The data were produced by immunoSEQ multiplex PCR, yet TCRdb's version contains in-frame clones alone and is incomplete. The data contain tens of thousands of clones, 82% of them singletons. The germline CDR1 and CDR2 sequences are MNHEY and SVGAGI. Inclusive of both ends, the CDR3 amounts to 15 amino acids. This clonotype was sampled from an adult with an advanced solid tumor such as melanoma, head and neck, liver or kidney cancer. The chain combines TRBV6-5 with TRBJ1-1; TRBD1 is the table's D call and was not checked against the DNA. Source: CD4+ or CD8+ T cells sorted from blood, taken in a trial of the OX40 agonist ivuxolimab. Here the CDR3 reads CASSSSGQKNTEAFF.